The T cell receptor beta chain described here comes from a study of beta chain features in type 1 diabetes. Study at large: Summed over all samples, the examined sorted cells came to more than 85 million.

The table lists this clone with a few counts. What was sequenced were expressed TCRB transcripts, since all of the isolated RNA had been reverse transcribed. Clones were sequenced by immunoSEQ multiplex PCR, and TCRdb holds only the in-frame ones, with some missing. Here the sample spans about 410,000 clones, over 11% being singletons. The CDR3 has 12 amino acids. Per germline, CDR1 SEHNR and CDR2 FQNEAQ (reference sequence). V was shortened by 4 bases and J by 8 bases, with 10 bases between the two germline ends. This sequence originates from a man between 25 and 39 years old in good health. Specimen: naive CD4+ T cells from blood. The chain links TRBV7-9 to TRBJ2-3; tentatively, D is TRBD1 (6 bases). This CDR3 reads CASSSQGATQYF. Here the CDR3 DNA reads TGTGCCAGCAGCTCACAGGGAGCTACGCAGTATTTT.